This record covers a single TCR beta chain. Its antigen is still unknown. Looked up from germline, CDR1 is SGHNT and CDR2 is YYREEE (reference sequence). The CDR3 is 15 amino acids. The ends lost 2 bases at V and 0 bases at J; junction bases unmatched: 5. The data derive from a study of cytomegalovirus exposure and HLA in healthy donors. The PCR contained 60 Vbeta and 13 Jbeta primers. This table comes from immunoSEQ multiplex PCR, and its TCRdb copy is limited to in-frame clones, with some not included. The repertoire consists of 15,000 to 20,000 clones, with approximately 68% occurring once and the leading ten covering 3.7%. Study-wide points: More clonal expansion characterized HLA-associated TCR beta chains than equally common others in a later analysis. Segments of the TCR beta V type were, in most cases, productive about 90% or about 30% of the time in an earlier analysis. Rarity held for most TCR sequences, but there were some public TCRs that occurred in many donors.

J is TRBJ2-7 and V is TRBV5-4; TRBD2 aligns across 7 bases. This TCR was recovered from a man aged 18-30 years in good health and CMV-seronegative. The sequenced sample consisted of PBMCs. The chain's CDR3 is CASSFGGLNSYEQYF. The CDR3 nucleotides read TGTGCCAGCAGCTTCGGGGGGTTAAACTCCTACGAGCAGTACTTC.